Presented here are 19 T cell receptor beta chains from one specimen sequenced in a study of T cells after yellow fever vaccination. TCRdb used MiXCR to reprocess the 5' RACE reads, holding one entry per CDR3 protein. The profile shows approximately 330,000 distinct CDR3 sequences, roughly 4.3% of them singletons. The source was PBMCs, collected 5 days after the yellow fever booster vaccination. These TCRs come from a man aged 18 to 30 who received the YFV17D yellow fever vaccine.

The V call is TRBV7-9, the J call TRBJ2-3; TRBD2 might be the D (5 bases). The V gene lost 1 base and the J gene lost 2 bases, with 13 bases spanning the gap. CDR1 SEHNR and CDR2 FQNEAQ come from the germline V gene (reference sequence). The CDR3 has 16 residues. Written as DNA, the CDR3 is TGTGCCAGCAGCTTAGGGGCCGGGGTGGCCACAGATACGCAGTATTTT. Translation gives CASSLGAGVATDTQYF.

The chain couples TRBV20-1 to TRBJ2-5, with 10 bases lining up with TRBD2. The J segment lost 1 base and the V segment lost 3 bases, leaving 5 bases of the junction unmatched. CDR3 size: 15 residues. Germline V gene sequence: CDR1 DFQATT, CDR2 SNEGSKA (reference sequence). Written as DNA, the CDR3 is TGCAGTGCTAGTCCCCCTAGCGGGAGCCAAGAGACCCAGTACTTC. It translates to CSASPPSGSQETQYF.

This clonotype appeared many times. DNA of the CDR3: TGCGCCAGCAGCTCATCTAGCGCCTTCGATGAGCAGTTCTTC. This codes for CASSSSSAFDEQFF. This chain connects TRBV5-1 to TRBJ2-1; D may be TRBD2 (6 bases). The CDR3 sequence is 14 residues long. V lost 3 bases to trimming and J lost 8 bases, with 15 bases between them. The germline V gene has CDR1 SGHRS and CDR2 YFSETQ.

The chain has TRBV20-1 and TRBJ2-7; perhaps D is TRBD1 or TRBD2 (5 bases each). Germline V gene data show CDR1 as DFQATT and CDR2 as SNEGSKA (reference sequence). The CDR3 extends over 15 amino acids. Trimming cost V 0 bases and J 0 bases, with 12 bases left between them. Here the CDR3 reads CSAREGWGTSYEQYV. The CDR3 DNA reads TGCAGTGCTAGAGAGGGGTGGGGGACCTCCTACGAGCAGTACGTC.

This clonotype was counted between two and nine times. This chain links TRBV6-2 or TRBV6-3 with TRBJ2-1, with 9 bases lining up with TRBD1. The germline gives CDR1 MNHEY, CDR2 SVGEGT. Trimming took 6 bases from V and 7 from J; bases not matched to a gene: 13. The CDR3 contains 16 residues. CDR3 protein: CASSSGTGIQWNEQFF. DNA for the CDR3: TGTGCCAGCAGCTCCGGGACAGGGATTCAGTGGAATGAGCAGTTCTTC.

This clonotype has a handful of counts. The chain is built from TRBV19 and TRBJ2-1, with D perhaps given as TRBD1 or TRBD2 (5 bases each). Trimming pared 2 bases from V and 8 bases from J, leaving 7 bases between. From germline, CDR1 is LNHDA and CDR2 SQIVND (reference sequence). The CDR3 totals 12 residues. CDR3 sequence reads: CASSIRGDEQFF. The CDR3 DNA reads TGTGCCAGTAGTATAAGAGGGGATGAGCAGTTCTTC.

The chain is built from TRBV7-2 and TRBJ1-6; D gene ambiguous. CDR1 and CDR2 (germline): SGHTA, FQGNSA. This CDR3 region has 12 residues. The V and J ends lost 5 bases and 12 bases respectively, with 11 bases between them. The CDR3 sequence: CASSTSRGPLHF. The CDR3 bases are TGTGCCAGCAGCACCTCGCGGGGACCCCTCCACTTT.

This clonotype has more than one count but fewer than ten. The rearrangement joins TRBV30 to TRBJ2-7; D may be TRBD1 or TRBD2 (6 bases each). Germline CDR1 GTSNPN, CDR2 SVGIG (reference sequence). The CDR3 runs to 15 residues. V lost 6 bases to trimming and J lost 2 bases, with 20 bases between them. CDR3 in amino acids: CACQPGGGLPYEQYF. CDR3 bases: TGTGCCTGCCAGCCCGGGGGCGGGCTTCCCTACGAGCAGTACTTC.

This clonotype has at least ten counts. The chain combines TRBV25-1 with TRBJ1-4; D is unresolved. Trimming took 3 bases from V and 7 from J, leaving 0 bases between them. The length of the CDR3 is 10 residues. CDR1 and CDR2 from the germline V gene are MGHDK and SYGVNS. The CDR3 sequence: CASSDEKLFF. The CDR3 DNA sequence: TGTGCCAGCAGTGATGAAAAACTGTTTTTT.

The chain couples TRBV18 to TRBJ2-3, with D perhaps given as TRBD1 or TRBD2 (5 bases each). Trimming stripped 1 base from V and 1 base from J, with 9 bases between. The CDR3 spans 15 residues. Germline V gives CDR1 KGHSH, CDR2 LQKENI. This chain's CDR3 is CASSPQGTGTDTQYF. In DNA form, the CDR3 reads TGTGCCAGCTCACCACAGGGGACGGGCACAGATACGCAGTATTTT.

In its sample, this clonotype was seen a few times. This chain joins TRBV28 and TRBJ2-1, with D unclear. The CDR3 covers 16 residues. Trimming stripped 3 bases from V and 1 base from J, with 13 bases between. The germline gives CDR1 MDHEN, CDR2 SYDVKM. DNA for the CDR3: TGTGCCAGCAGTTTGCTGGCGACGGGTTCCTACAATGAGCAGTTCTTC. Translating it yields CASSLLATGSYNEQFF.

J is TRBJ1-1 and V is TRBV12-3 or TRBV12-4; D remains ambiguous. The CDR3 is 13 amino acids. V was clipped by 4 bases and J by 3 bases, with 9 bases between them. The CDR3 spells CASSSVGDTEAFF. The CDR3 DNA sequence: TGTGCCAGCAGTTCGGTTGGAGACACTGAAGCTTTCTTT.

The chain couples TRBV7-9 to TRBJ1-2; no clear D. CDR3 length equals 14 residues. The germline V and J ends were trimmed by 7 bases and 10 bases, with 22 bases remaining between them. CDR1 and CDR2 (germline): SEHNR, FQNEAQ (reference sequence). CDR3 bases: TGTGCCAGCACCACCGATTACGGGGTAACGGACTACACCTTC. This sequence encodes CASTTDYGVTDYTF.

This clonotype was seen only a few times. The gene calls are TRBV6-5 and TRBJ1-6, with 7 bases fitting TRBD1. V trimming: 7 bases; J trimming: 4 bases; junction bases outside the gene matches: 7. The CDR3 has 15 residues. Germline CDR1 reads MNHEY; CDR2 reads SVGAGI. CDR3 loop: CASTRQGRYNSPLHF. The CDR3 bases are TGTGCCAGCACCCGACAGGGCCGTTATAATTCACCCCTCCACTTT.

This clonotype was observed a handful of times. The V call is TRBV5-1, the J call TRBJ2-1, with D possibly called TRBD1 or TRBD2 (5 bases each). CDR3 length: 16 amino acids. Germline V CDR1 and CDR2: SGHRS, YFSETQ. The V gene lost 2 bases and the J gene lost 4 bases, with 16 bases spanning the gap. The CDR3 DNA sequence: TGCGCCAGCAGCTTCCCTGGGGGTTCCCCATACAATGAGCAGTTCTTC. The encoded protein is CASSFPGGSPYNEQFF. The whole variable domain, remainder taken from reference TRBV5-1 and TRBJ2-1, is KAGVTQTPRYLIKTRGQQVTLSCSPISGHRSVSWYQQTPGQGLQFLFEYFSETQRNKGNFPGRFSGRQFSNSRSEMNVSTLELGDSALYLCASSFPGGSPYNEQFFGPGTRLTVL.

In this sample, this clonotype turned up a few times. V gene TRBV20-1 combines with J gene TRBJ1-2; D call uncertain. This CDR3 contains 11 residues. The V end was cut by 3 bases, the J end by 6 bases, with 8 bases between. Germline assignment: CDR1 DFQATT and CDR2 SNEGSKA (reference sequence). The chain's CDR3 is CSASGMDGYTF. The CDR3 region has the DNA TGCAGTGCTAGTGGCATGGATGGCTACACCTTC.

The table lists this clonotype with many counts. The V and J genes are TRBV7-2 and TRBJ1-5; 8 bases are a match to TRBD1. V was pared by 5 bases and J by 7 bases, with 7 bases of the junction left unmatched. CDR3 size: 14 residues. In germline, CDR1 is SGHTA, CDR2 FQGNSA. The DNA for the CDR3 is TGTGCCAGCAGCCCGAACAGGGGGGAGCAGCCCCAGCATTTT. Translation: CASSPNRGEQPQHF.

In this sample, this clonotype turned up many times. The chain carries TRBV6-6 and TRBJ1-5; 7 nucleotides match TRBD1. The junction had 9 bases not matched to a gene; V was cut back by 5 bases and J by 5 bases. CDR1 is MNHNY, CDR2 SVGAGI, per germline (reference sequence). The CDR3 has 15 amino acids. The CDR3 coding sequence is TGTGCCAGCAGTCCTCATGACAGGGCAGATCAGCCCCAGCATTTT. Its translation: CASSPHDRADQPQHF.

This clonotype was found a few times. This rearrangement joins TRBV4-1 to TRBJ1-1, with D uncertain. Germline V gene sequence: CDR1 MGHRA, CDR2 YSYEKL. CDR3 length: 14 residues. The V end lost 4 bases, the J end lost 1 base, and 10 bases lay between the germline ends. CDR3 sequence reads: CASSRWAGNTEAFF. DNA for the CDR3: TGCGCCAGCAGCCGCTGGGCAGGGAACACTGAAGCTTTCTTT.